The sequence of this TCR beta chain was determined in a study of blood T cells in healthy people across ages (dated by TCRdb to between 2014 and 2017). Some background on the complete study: In model experiments, roughly one uniquely barcoded TCR beta cDNA molecule per two T cells was captured by template switching. Using deep sequencing normalized with unique cDNA molecular identifiers, the study measured how TCR beta repertoire diversity changes with age. The donors were divided into four age groups: young (average about 16 years), middle-aged (about 39), aged (about 62) and long-lived (approximately 74). To avoid experimental bias, donors of different ages were randomly spread across the sequencing lanes. Two additional independent replicas of 1 million unique cDNA reads from the same blood draw were analyzed for two donors (one aged 18 to 30 and one aged 80 or older).

The library came from 5' RACE. A second PCR of about 6 to 11 cycles was run with a J-beta primer mix and a sample-barcoded 5' primer. A unique molecular identifier was introduced onto each TCR beta cDNA molecule by a template-switch 5' adaptor carrying 12 random nucleotides. Each sample yielded at least 3 million CDR3-containing paired-end reads. First-strand cDNA was synthesized from all RNA with the Mint cDNA synthesis kit, primed by a TRBC-specific oligonucleotide. Following uracil-DNA glycosylase treatment, all cDNA underwent a first 18-cycle PCR with the universal primers M1SS and BC2_uni_R. The paper's processing steps were these. Normalization of each sample was performed by random selection of 1 million high-quality reads, each carrying a distinct molecular identifier. Reads sharing molecular identifiers were discarded rather than binned into consensus sequences. MiTCR, set to a Q25 quality threshold and the strictest error-elimination algorithm, was used for CDR3 identification, clonotype clustering and error correction. Lower-bound total TCR beta diversity was estimated with a nonparametric unseen species model using Euler transformation. Clones were called with MiXCR by TCRdb after fastp trimmed the public reads at Q25, and only in-frame beta chains were retained. Every CDR3 protein is listed once, alongside the most common genes and DNA of its rows. The V and J calls and clone size are TCRdb's, not the authors'. For this sample the table gives 1.8 million or so distinct CDR3 sequences, of which around 40% were detected only once. 20% to 25% of the sample is in the top ten clones.

Including the terminal cysteine and phenylalanine, the CDR3 comprises 15 residues. Only the CDR3 part of the read is kept: 45 bases, read in frame from the first base. Trimming leaves V shorter by 3 bases and J shorter by 3 bases, with the junction holding 7 bases beyond the gene matches. Reading the germline V gene gives CDR1 SGHRS and CDR2 YFSETQ. This clonotype turned up a few times. Its specific antigen is unknown. Base qualities are not at hand, and no much larger clone is one base apart. Overall study outcomes, separate from this receptor: Donor CMV infection status was unknown, potentially confounding age-related changes in expanded clonotypes. Compared with the aged group, the long-lived group had more naive CD4+ T cells, fewer expanded clones and increased TCR diversity, a pattern suggesting age selection. Estimates of total diversity from one million sequenced T cells were regarded as lower bounds and underestimates. Bulk unsorted PBMC profiling prevented conclusive comparison of naive and antigen-experienced compartments. The percentage of naive T cells measured by flow cytometry correlated strongly with observed TCR beta diversity. As age increased, observed TCR beta diversity per million T cells dropped in a roughly linear way, and a significant reduction was already evident by age 40.

The donors were some 36 Caucasian individuals from Russia, aged roughly 6 to 100 years, who were systemically healthy. Around 10 milliliters of peripheral blood were drawn from each donor into EDTA-treated Vacutainer tubes. Ficoll-Paque density-gradient centrifugation was used to isolate PBMCs, with at least 6.5 million obtained per sample. Trizol reagent was used to extract total RNA from the PBMCs, yielding at least 5 micrograms per sample. For every donor, flow cytometry on a PBMC aliquot measured the percentage of naive CD45RAhigh/CD27high T cells. The rearranged chain carries TRBV5-1 and TRBJ2-7; TRBD1 fits 9 bases in the junction. The receptor was derived from a human donor in good health. Sequenced sample: blood. The CDR3 reads CASSSLDRGHYEQYF. The DNA sequence is as follows: TGCGCCAGCAGCTCCCTGGACAGGGGTCACTACGAGCAGTACTTC.